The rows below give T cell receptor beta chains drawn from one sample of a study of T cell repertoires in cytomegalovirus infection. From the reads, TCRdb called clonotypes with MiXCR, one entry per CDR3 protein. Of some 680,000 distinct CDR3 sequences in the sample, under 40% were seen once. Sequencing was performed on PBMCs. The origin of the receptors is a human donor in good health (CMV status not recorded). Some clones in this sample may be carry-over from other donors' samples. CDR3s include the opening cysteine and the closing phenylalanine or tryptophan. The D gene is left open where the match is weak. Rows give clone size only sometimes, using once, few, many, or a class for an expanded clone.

TGTGCCAGTAGTACTTACAGAGACACTGAAGCTTTCTTT	CASSTYRDTEAFF	TRBV19	TRBJ1-1	few	NA
TGTGCCAGTAGTGGGGGCAGGAACATTTATAGCAATCAGCCCCAGCATTTT	CASSGGRNIYSNQPQHF	TRBV19	TRBJ1-5	NA	NA
TGTGCCAGCAGTTGGGGACTAGGATCGGTTGAGCAGTTCTTC	CASSWGLGSVEQFF	TRBV12-3/TRBV12-4	TRBJ2-1	few	TRBD2
TGTGCCAGCAGTTTACTAGCGGGAGGGCCTTCAGATACGCAGTATTTT	CASSLLAGGPSDTQYF	TRBV27	TRBJ2-3	NA	TRBD2
TGTGCCAGTAGACTTACTAGCGGGGGCCACAATGCGCAGTTCTTC	CASRLTSGGHNAQFF	TRBV19	TRBJ2-1	NA	TRBD2
TGTGCAAGCAGTTTGGGGGGCACTGAAGATTTCTTT	CASSLGGTEDFF	TRBV28	TRBJ1-1	NA	NA
TGTGCCAGCTCACCACCGGACAGGGTCTACGAGCAGTACTTC	CASSPPDRVYEQYF	TRBV18	TRBJ2-7	NA	TRBD1
TGTGCCAGCTCACTAGGGACGGGACGGACTGGAAACACCATATATTTT	CASSLGTGRTGNTIYF	TRBV18	TRBJ1-3	NA	NA
TGTGCCAGCAGCTCTGGGACAGGGAGAGAACAGCCCCAGCATTTT	CASSSGTGREQPQHF	TRBV7-2	TRBJ1-5	many	TRBD1
TGTGCCAGCGGCAGACAGGAGTCGAACACCGGGGAGCTGTTTTTT	CASGRQESNTGELFF	TRBV2	TRBJ2-2	NA	NA
TGTGCCAGCAGGGGGGGGGGACCCTCCTACGAGCAGTACTTC	CASRGGGPSYEQYF	TRBV2	TRBJ2-7	NA	TRBD2
TGTGCCAGCAGCTTAGCCGCGGGTGCCGGCTACACCTTC	CASSLAAGAGYTF	TRBV7-2	TRBJ1-2	many	NA
TGTGCCAGTAGTATCCTCCACGGCAGGTCCAATGAGCAGTTCTTC	CASSILHGRSNEQFF	TRBV19	TRBJ2-1	NA	NA
TGTGCCAGCAGACTGACAGGGGGGGAAAAAGCTTTCTTT	CASRLTGGEKAFF	TRBV12-3/TRBV12-4	TRBJ1-1	NA	TRBD1
TGTGCCAGCAGCCCTCTTAGCTCTAGCACAGATACGCAGTATTTT	CASSPLSSSTDTQYF	TRBV6-2/TRBV6-3	TRBJ2-3	few	NA
TGTGCCAGCAGCGTAGAGGTAGCAGGACCACATGAGCAGTTCTTC	CASSVEVAGPHEQFF	TRBV9	TRBJ2-1	few	NA
TGTGCCAGCAGCCCGGCCGACAGGGAAGATCAGCCCCAGCATTTT	CASSPADREDQPQHF	TRBV28	TRBJ1-5	NA	TRBD1
TGTGCCAGCAGCTTAGTCGCAGCGGGGGTTACTAACACCGGGGAGCTGTTTTTT	CASSLVAAGVTNTGELFF	TRBV7-6	TRBJ2-2	few	TRBD2
TGTGCCATCAGTGAGGCCGGACTAGCGGGAGGGCCCAGCGAGCAGTACTTC	CAISEAGLAGGPSEQYF	TRBV10-3	TRBJ2-7	NA	TRBD2
TGTGCCAGCAGCCCGGCGGGGGGATTCTCCTACGAGCAGTACTTC	CASSPAGGFSYEQYF	TRBV7-6	TRBJ2-7	NA	TRBD2
TGTGCCAGCAGTTACTCGCTCGGGGGGGCCGGTGAGCAGTACTTC	CASSYSLGGAGEQYF	TRBV6-2/TRBV6-3	TRBJ2-7	once	TRBD2
TGTGCCAGCACTAAACCCGCGGGGCGTCTGGAGCAGTACTTC	CASTKPAGRLEQYF	TRBV6-2/TRBV6-3	TRBJ2-7	NA	NA
TGTGCCAGCAGCTTAAGGGGCGGAGCCTCGAACTATGGCTACACCTTC	CASSLRGGASNYGYTF	TRBV7-2	TRBJ1-2	many	NA
TGTGCCAGCAGTGAATCATATGGGACTAGCGGGAGGGCCTTACCCGAAGAGACCCAGTACTTC	CASSESYGTSGRALPEETQYF	TRBV25-1	TRBJ2-5	NA	TRBD2
TGTGCCAGCAGCAAAGATGGATATGGCTACACCTTC	CASSKDGYGYTF	TRBV11-2	TRBJ1-2	NA	NA
TGTGCCATCAGTGGGGTAACCGGGGCCAACGTCCTGACTTTC	CAISGVTGANVLTF	TRBV10-3	TRBJ2-6	NA	NA
TGCAGTGCTAGGGCAGGGGGGGTCACTGAAGCTTTCTTT	CSARAGGVTEAFF	TRBV20-1	TRBJ1-1	few	TRBD1
TGTGCCTGTGGGGTACAGTGGCGGGGCTATGGCTACACCTTC	CACGVQWRGYGYTF	TRBV30	TRBJ1-2	NA	NA
TGTGCCAGCAGCCCAAGAGGGACAGGGAACACTGAAGCTTTCTTT	CASSPRGTGNTEAFF	TRBV7-3	TRBJ1-1	NA	TRBD1
TGCAGTCCCAGGCGGGGGGCCGCCAAAAACATTCAGTACTTC	CSPRRGAAKNIQYF	TRBV20-1	TRBJ2-4	NA	TRBD2
TGCGCCAGCAGTCATGGCAAACTTTGGGGGGCGAACACTGAAGCTTTCTTT	CASSHGKLWGANTEAFF	TRBV23-1	TRBJ1-1	few	NA
TGTGCCAGTAGTAGACGACAGGGAAGCAATCAGCCCCAGCATTTT	CASSRRQGSNQPQHF	TRBV19	TRBJ1-5	few	TRBD1
TGCAGTGCTAGGATCCCAGGGGGAGATGGGCAGCCCCAGCATTTT	CSARIPGGDGQPQHF	TRBV20-1	TRBJ1-5	NA	TRBD1
TGTGCCAGCAGAAAACGCAAGACATGTGGTCTGAGATATAATTCACCCCTCCACTTT	CASRKRKTCGLRYNSPLHF	TRBV12-3/TRBV12-4	TRBJ1-6	NA	NA
TGTGCCAGCAAAGGAGCTGGACGGGAGCAGTTCTTC	CASKGAGREQFF	TRBV7-2	TRBJ2-1	many	NA
TGCGCCAGCAGCCAAGCCTGGACTAGCGCGGCCGGGGAGCTGTTTTTT	CASSQAWTSAAGELFF	TRBV4-1	TRBJ2-2	NA	TRBD2
TGTGCCAGCAGTGCCGGACAGTTTCCTTCTGGGGCCAACGTCCTGACTTTC	CASSAGQFPSGANVLTF	TRBV25-1	TRBJ2-6	NA	NA
TGTGCCATCAGCGCCAGTAGGGGTTCAGCGGTAGTTTATGAGCAGTCCTTC	CAISASRGSAVVYEQSF	TRBV10-3	TRBJ2-1	once	NA
TGCAGTGCTCCGGGACTAGCGGGAGAAATAGGAGATACGCAGTATTTT	CSAPGLAGEIGDTQYF	TRBV20-1	TRBJ2-3	NA	TRBD2
TGCAGTGCTAGCGACACGGACTCCTACGAGCAGTACTTC	CSASDTDSYEQYF	TRBV20-1	TRBJ2-7	NA	NA
TGTGCCAGCACCCCGGGGGGGCCGACCGGGGAGCTGTTTTTT	CASTPGGPTGELFF	TRBV12-3/TRBV12-4	TRBJ2-2	many	TRBD2
TGCGCCAGCAGCTTCCGTGAAGGGCTGGATGGCTACACCTTC	CASSFREGLDGYTF	TRBV5-1	TRBJ1-2	NA	NA
TGTGCCAGCAGACTAGGGAACACAGATACGCAGTATTTT	CASRLGNTDTQYF	TRBV6-6	TRBJ2-3	few	NA
TGTGCCAGCAGTGACTCCGGGACAGGGGGCGGTCAGCCCCAGCATTTT	CASSDSGTGGGQPQHF	TRBV6-2/TRBV6-3	TRBJ1-5	NA	TRBD1
TGTGCTAGTGGTTACCCCCAAGGTACGCAGTATTTT	CASGYPQGTQYF	TRBV12-5	TRBJ2-3	once	NA
TGTGCCAGTAGTATTCGTGGGAGGGAGTCCTACGAGCAGTACTTC	CASSIRGRESYEQYF	TRBV19	TRBJ2-7	few	TRBD2
TGTGCCAGCAAGGGGACGGTGACGGAAAAACTGTTTTTT	CASKGTVTEKLFF	TRBV28	TRBJ1-4	once	NA
TGCGCCAGCAGCCTCCTAGGACAGCCTGAAGCTTTCTTT	CASSLLGQPEAFF	TRBV5-1	TRBJ1-1	NA	NA
TGTGCCAGCAGTTACTCGACGGGGATCGGCTACACCTTC	CASSYSTGIGYTF	TRBV6-2/TRBV6-3	TRBJ1-2	few	NA
TGCGCCAGCAGCGGGACAGGGAGGACAGATACGCAGTATTTT	CASSGTGRTDTQYF	TRBV5-1	TRBJ2-3	NA	TRBD1
TGTGCCAGCACGCTCGGGACAGGGTACTATGGCTACACCTTC	CASTLGTGYYGYTF	TRBV11-2	TRBJ1-2	NA	TRBD1
TGTGCCAGCACCCCAGGGACTAGCGGAAAATACGAGCAGTACTTC	CASTPGTSGKYEQYF	TRBV7-8	TRBJ2-7	many	TRBD2
TGCGCCAGCAGCCTAAGGGGGGAATCCGGGACCACCTACGAGCAGTACTTC	CASSLRGESGTTYEQYF	TRBV4-3	TRBJ2-7	NA	NA
TGCGCCAGCAGCTTGGGTCTAGCGGGATCTCTCACAGATACGCAGTATTTT	CASSLGLAGSLTDTQYF	TRBV5-1	TRBJ2-3	NA	TRBD2
TGTGCCAGCAGCCCGGGGTTACTCACACAAGAGACCCAGTACTTC	CASSPGLLTQETQYF	TRBV12-3/TRBV12-4	TRBJ2-5	few	NA
TGTGCCAGCAAGTTTGCTAGGGAAGCTTTCTTT	CASKFAREAFF	TRBV12-3/TRBV12-4	TRBJ1-1	NA	NA
TGTGCCAGCAGCTTAGGTCCGGAAGTTCAGTACTTC	CASSLGPEVQYF	TRBV7-9	TRBJ2-4	NA	NA
TGTGCCAGCAGGGACTGGGGGAACATGAACACTGAAGCTTTCTTT	CASRDWGNMNTEAFF	TRBV6-8	TRBJ1-1	NA	NA
TGTGCCAGCAGTACCGGGACAGGGAACTACGAGCAGTACTTC	CASSTGTGNYEQYF	TRBV12-3/TRBV12-4	TRBJ2-7	many	TRBD1
TGTGCCAGCAGCTTAGCCCTATTAAACAATGAGCAGTTCTTC	CASSLALLNNEQFF	TRBV7-9	TRBJ2-1	few	NA